A single sample gave rise to the 14 T cell receptor beta chains below, sequenced in a study of T-cell memory formation after mild COVID-19. MiXCR, applied by TCRdb to the 5' RACE reads, yields one record per CDR3 protein. Among 25,000 to 35,000 distinct CDR3 sequences listed, over 20% were seen once. Sequenced material: PBMCs or a T cell subset sorted from them (not recorded which). Receptor source: an adult who had mild COVID-19 (a few samples of this study predate the infection). Cell type and time point are not known.

For the CDR3, the DNA is TGTGCCACCCTCGGGGGCGGGACTGAAGCTTTCTTT. Translating it yields CATLGGGTEAFF. The V call is TRBV5-5, the J call TRBJ1-1, with D tentatively TRBD1 (6 bases). Trimming removed 9 bases at V and 5 bases at J, with 14 bases between. The CDR3 has 12 residues. Germline CDR1 reads SGHKS; CDR2 reads YYEKEE (reference sequence).

This chain uses TRBV14 with TRBJ2-7; D call uncertain. The CDR3 totals 13 residues. Deletions cut 1 base from V and 2 bases from J, with 6 bases between. Per germline, CDR1 SGHDN and CDR2 FVKESK. The CDR3 DNA reads TGTGCCAGCAGCCAAGCCAGCGCCTACGAGCAGTACTTC. Translating gives CASSQASAYEQYF.

This clonotype was counted at least ten times. This chain joins TRBV7-2 and TRBJ2-5; no reliable D call. This CDR3 comprises 13 residues. V lost 1 base to trimming and J lost 4 bases, with 7 bases between them. Germline-derived CDR1 and CDR2 are SGHTA and FQGNSA. CDR3 in amino acids: CASSLDAPETQYF. The CDR3 DNA is TGTGCCAGCAGCTTAGACGCCCCAGAGACCCAGTACTTC.

Many counts were recorded for this clonotype. This chain uses TRBV6-6 with TRBJ2-3; D is perhaps TRBD1 or TRBD2 (5 bases each). Germline loops: CDR1 MNHNY, CDR2 SVGAGI (reference sequence). The CDR3 sequence is 14 residues long. Trimming removed 7 bases at V and 2 bases at J, with 13 bases between. DNA of the CDR3: TGTGCCAGCATGCACATGGGGACCACAGATACGCAGTATTTT. As protein: CASMHMGTTDTQYF.

This clonotype was counted many times. The gene calls are TRBV4-2 and TRBJ2-1; D is uncertain. Germline-derived CDR1 and CDR2 are LGHNA and YNFKEQ. The CDR3 is 14 amino acids. Trimming took 1 base from V and 5 from J, leaving 9 bases between them. In DNA form, the CDR3 reads TGTGCCAGCAGCCAAGGAGATACGGACAATGAGCAGTTCTTC. Amino acids: CASSQGDTDNEQFF.

The V call is TRBV2, the J call TRBJ2-1; TRBD2 matches 7 bases. V lost 9 bases, J lost 7 bases, and 15 bases stayed unmatched. Germline V lookup: CDR1 SNHLY, CDR2 FYNNEI. The CDR3 runs to 15 residues. In DNA, the CDR3 is TGTGCCAGTCAAACTAGCGCCAAGGCGTGGAATGAGCAGTTCTTC. Its translation: CASQTSAKAWNEQFF.

This clonotype was recorded at least ten times. The chain joins TRBV20-1 to TRBJ2-3; 9 nucleotides align to TRBD1. CDR1 and CDR2 from the germline V gene are DFQATT and SNEGSKA (reference sequence). The CDR3 loop spans 15 amino acids. The trim removed 5 bases at V and 2 bases at J, leaving 8 bases unmatched. In DNA form, the CDR3 reads TGCAGTGCTCTACAGGGGGCCCACCCCACAGATACGCAGTATTTT. This codes for CSALQGAHPTDTQYF.

This clonotype was recorded many times. This chain uses TRBV7-2 with TRBJ2-6, with D tentatively TRBD2 (6 bases). CDR3 length equals 16 residues. Germline CDR1 reads SGHTA; CDR2 reads FQGNSA. V dropped 5 bases and J dropped 4 bases, with 15 bases sitting between them. The CDR3 nucleotides read TGTGCCAGCAGCATCTGGGCGGGGTCAGGGGCCAACGTCCTGACTTTC. It specifies CASSIWAGSGANVLTF.

The chain carries TRBV7-9 and TRBJ2-1; 10 positions match TRBD2. This CDR3 spans 16 amino acids. Losses at the gene ends were 1 base for V and 7 bases for J; bases not matched to a gene: 7. Germline V gene lookup returns CDR1 SEHNR and CDR2 FQNEAQ (reference sequence). In DNA, the CDR3 is TGTGCCAGCAGCTTAGGGGCTAGCGGGAGTAGGAATGAGCAGTTCTTC. Translated, it gives CASSLGASGSRNEQFF.

The sample holds many counts of this clonotype. The chain recombines TRBV30 with TRBJ1-5; D unresolved. The CDR3 runs 14 residues. V was clipped by 3 bases and J by 2 bases, with 11 bases between them. Germline-derived CDR1 and CDR2 are GTSNPN and SVGIG (reference sequence). CDR3 in DNA: TGTGCCTGGAGCGGGGATGCGGGCAATCAGCCCCAGCATTTT. Protein sequence: CAWSGDAGNQPQHF. Full variable domain (outside the CDR3, taken from reference TRBV30 and TRBJ1-5): SQTIHQWPATLVQPVGSPLSLECTVEGTSNPNLYWYRQAAGRGLQLLFYSVGIGQISSEVPQNLSASRPQDRQFILSSKKLLLSDSGFYLCAWSGDAGNQPQHFGDGTRLSIL.

The rearrangement uses TRBV19 and TRBJ1-5; tentative D call: TRBD1 (6 bases). There are 14 residues in the CDR3. V was cut by 6 bases and J by 3 bases, with 12 bases left in between. Germline values: CDR1 LNHDA, CDR2 SQIVND (reference sequence). Here the CDR3 DNA reads TGTGCCAGTAGCCCCGGACAGAACAATCAGCCCCAGCATTTT. Protein product: CASSPGQNNQPQHF.

This clonotype was detected ten times or more. The J gene is TRBJ1-5, the V gene TRBV12-3 or TRBV12-4, with D unresolved. V gave up 2 bases and J gave up 3 bases, with 8 bases separating them. CDR3 length: 14 amino acids. The CDR3 reads CASSLRRTNQPQHF. The DNA of the CDR3 is TGTGCCAGCAGTTTAAGGCGGACCAATCAGCCCCAGCATTTT.

This clonotype was seen many times. This chain uses TRBV6-1 with TRBJ1-1, with D unresolved. The CDR3 is 14 residues long. V gave up 7 bases and J gave up 2 bases, with 14 bases separating them. Germline CDR1 reads MNHNS; CDR2 reads SASEGT. CDR3 nucleotides: TGTGCCAGCATTTTAACTTGGAGAAACACTGAAGCTTTCTTT. Translated, it gives CASILTWRNTEAFF.

This clonotype occurred many times. This chain links TRBV12-3 or TRBV12-4 with TRBJ1-1; the D gene is possibly TRBD1 (6 bases). Between the trimmed V and J ends, which lost 3 bases and 7 bases, there was a span of 12 bases. This CDR3 has 13 residues. The CDR3 reads CASSLGGAGEAFF. In nucleotides, the CDR3 is TGTGCCAGCAGTTTGGGGGGGGCGGGTGAAGCTTTCTTT.